Listed here are 29 T cell receptor beta chains from one sample, sequenced in a study of blood T cells in healthy people across ages. PCR was performed a second time for roughly 6 to 12 cycles using a sample-barcoded 5' primer and a J-beta primer mix. TCRdb re-called the 5' RACE reads through MiXCR, storing one row per CDR3 protein. This table holds approximately 790,000 distinct CDR3 sequences, less than 80% found once. The sample comprised blood. The receptors originated from a man aged 25-40 years in good health.

The chain links TRBV2 to TRBJ2-7; 7 bases map to TRBD1. The J call may not be correct, given that the DNA end is closer to TRBJ2-5. In germline, CDR1 is SNHLY, CDR2 FYNNEI. The CDR3 extends over 15 amino acids. The CDR3 is CASSGNGQDGETQYF. The CDR3 DNA follows: TGTGCCAGCAGCGGAAACGGACAGGACGGAGAGACCCAGTACTTC.

This clonotype is a singleton in its sample. CDR3 sequence reads: CAISESGFQETQYF. CDR3 sequence (DNA): TGTGCCATCAGTGAGTCTGGTTTCCAAGAGACCCAGTACTTC. The chain links TRBV10-3 to TRBJ2-5; no reliable D call. Trimming pared 0 bases from V and 1 base from J, leaving 6 bases between. The CDR3 runs to 14 residues. Germline V CDR1 and CDR2: ENHRY, SYGVKD.

The chain carries TRBV20-1 and TRBJ2-4, with 8 positions matching TRBD2. The DNA end is a closer match to TRBJ2-7, so the J assignment may be wrong. Germline-derived CDR1 and CDR2 are DFQATT and SNEGSKA (reference sequence). The CDR3 runs to 14 residues. The CDR3: CSAPPGSGNYEQYF. CDR3 nucleotides: TGCAGTGCTCCTCCGGGTAGCGGGAATTACGAGCAGTACTTC.

The chain has TRBV6-1 and TRBJ1-1; TRBD1 is a possible D gene (5 bases). The V and J ends lost 4 bases and 3 bases respectively, with 12 bases between them. The germline V gene encodes CDR1 MNHNS and CDR2 SASEGT. This CDR3 contains 14 residues. Here the CDR3 reads CASSGEGTYTEAFF. As DNA, the CDR3 is TGTGCCAGCAGTGGTGAGGGGACCTACACTGAAGCTTTCTTT.

Note on this clonotype: Sequence at one end of the junction differs from germline and may be a read error. This chain links TRBV7-2 with TRBJ2-5; D remains unclear. This CDR3 is built from 14 residues. The germline V gene encodes CDR1 SGHTA and CDR2 FQGNSA. CDR3 DNA: TGCGCCTGCAGCTTAGTTGGAAGGGAAGAGACCCAGTACTTC. It codes for CACSLVGREETQYF.

This sequence joins TRBV29-1 and TRBJ2-4, with D possibly TRBD1 on 6 matching bases. The DNA end is more similar to TRBJ2-7, so the J call may be wrong. This CDR3 is 13 amino acids long. In germline, CDR1 is SQVTM, CDR2 ANQGSEA. The CDR3: CSVRSGQSYEQYF. The CDR3 DNA reads as TGCAGCGTTCGATCTGGACAGTCCTACGAGCAGTACTTC.

This chain joins TRBV12-3 or TRBV12-4 and TRBJ2-1; the match to TRBD1 covers 7 bases. The V and J ends lost 7 bases and 11 bases, in that order; junction bases with no gene match: 11. CDR3 size: 13 residues. CDR3 in amino acids: CASTGPHRGQQFF. CDR3 nucleotide sequence: TGTGCCAGCACCGGACCCCACAGGGGACAGCAGTTCTTC.

This clonotype was recorded a few times. This rearrangement joins TRBV5-1 to TRBJ2-3; 12 positions agree with TRBD2. CDR1 is SGHRS and CDR2 is YFSETQ in the germline V gene. The CDR3 contains 17 residues. V was clipped by 0 bases and J by 2 bases; unmatched bases: 4. CDR3 DNA: TGCGCCAGCAGCTTGGACCGACTAGCGGGGGACACAGATACGCAGTATTTT. Its protein is CASSLDRLAGDTDTQYF.

The genes are TRBV6-1 and TRBJ1-5; TRBD1 matches at 9 bases. Germline values: CDR1 MNHNS, CDR2 SASEGT. The CDR3 length is 17 residues. Trimming removed 1 base from V and 1 base from J; junction bases left unmatched: 5. The CDR3 DNA sequence: TGTGCCAGCAGTGAAGTTCCGGGACAGGGAAGCAATCAGCCCCAGCATTTT. This sequence encodes CASSEVPGQGSNQPQHF.

The chain links TRBV25-1 to TRBJ2-5; D might be TRBD1 (6 bases). Germline V gene sequence: CDR1 MGHDK, CDR2 SYGVNS. V dropped 6 bases and J dropped 4 bases, with 12 bases sitting between them. The CDR3 is 13 amino acids. CDR3 bases: TGTGCCAGCAGACCCACAGGGATAGAGACCCAGTACTTC. Its translation: CASRPTGIETQYF.

This clonotype appeared a few times. The chain employs TRBV4-2 and TRBJ2-3; maybe TRBD2 (7 bases). The CDR3 length is 16 residues. Germline V CDR1 and CDR2: LGHNA, YNFKEQ. The V end was cut by 0 bases, the J end by 3 bases, with 13 bases between. This CDR3 reads CASSQEVGGHTDTQYF. In DNA form, the CDR3 reads TGTGCCAGCAGCCAAGAGGTCGGGGGGCATACAGATACGCAGTATTTT.

J is TRBJ2-1 and V is TRBV4-3; D may be TRBD2 (5 bases). The germline V gene has CDR1 LGHNA and CDR2 YSLEER. The CDR3 contains 18 residues. V was shortened by 3 bases and J by 8 bases, with 26 bases between the two germline ends. As DNA, the CDR3 is TGCGCCAGCAGCCAGGACCCCCAGGAGGCAGGACCCTATGATGAGCAGTTCTTC. Amino acid sequence: CASSQDPQEAGPYDEQFF.

This clonotype has more than one count but fewer than ten. The chain recombines TRBV5-1 with TRBJ2-7, with no clear D. This CDR3 region has 13 residues. Germline CDR1 is SGHRS and CDR2 is YFSETQ. V was shortened by 1 base and J by 2 bases, with 7 bases between the two germline ends. CDR3 residues: CASSLYGTYEQYF. DNA of the CDR3: TGCGCCAGCAGCTTGTACGGCACCTACGAGCAGTACTTC.

This sequence joins TRBV14 and TRBJ2-4; D is possibly TRBD2 (6 bases). The J call is in doubt because the DNA end fits TRBJ2-7 better. The CDR3 is 16 residues long. CDR1 SGHDN and CDR2 FVKESK come from the germline V gene. The CDR3 here is CASSQNFWEETYEQYF. CDR3 DNA: TGTGCCAGCAGCCAAAATTTTTGGGAGGAAACCTACGAGCAGTACTTC.

This chain joins TRBV27 and TRBJ1-1; D perhaps matches TRBD1 (5 bases). The germline V gene has CDR1 MNHEY and CDR2 SMNVEV (reference sequence). The CDR3 totals 12 residues. The ends were cut back, 7 bases at V and 8 bases at J, with 14 bases in the middle. Written as DNA, the CDR3 is TGTGCCAGCAAAATTTGGGGCTCCGAAGCTTTCTTT. Protein: CASKIWGSEAFF.

The chain is built from TRBV29-1 and TRBJ2-3; D is undetermined. Germline-derived CDR1 and CDR2 are SQVTM and ANQGSEA. This CDR3 is built from 14 residues. The V end lost 0 bases, the J end lost 2 bases, and 9 bases lay between the germline ends. The CDR3 sequence: CSVEDRQDTDTQYF. Written as DNA, the CDR3 is TGCAGCGTTGAAGATCGGCAGGACACAGATACGCAGTATTTT.

CDR3 sequence reads: CASSLRGMQTQYF. The CDR3 DNA follows: TGTGCCAGCAGTTTGAGGGGCATGCAGACCCAGTACTTC. The chain couples TRBV12-3 or TRBV12-4 to TRBJ2-5; D possibly matches TRBD1 or TRBD2 (5 bases each). V lost 3 bases, J lost 6 bases, and 11 bases lay in between. The CDR3 contains 13 residues.

At least ten counts were recorded for this clonotype. This chain links TRBV5-1 with TRBJ1-4; unclear D gene. Germline CDR1 SGHRS, CDR2 YFSETQ. This CDR3 is built from 13 residues. Trimming pared 4 bases from V and 7 bases from J, leaving 11 bases between. The CDR3 nucleotides are TGCGCCAGCAGCGCCGGGGAACTTGAAAAACTGTTTTTT. Protein product: CASSAGELEKLFF.

The V gene is TRBV10-2, the J gene TRBJ2-7; TRBD1 aligns across 8 bases. V was clipped by 2 bases and J by 2 bases; unmatched bases: 5. The CDR3 has 15 residues. Germline lookup yields CDR1 WSHSY and CDR2 SAAADI. CDR3 DNA: TGCGCCAGCAGTGAGGATGGGACAGGCGCCTACGAGCAGTACTTC. Translation gives CASSEDGTGAYEQYF.

V is TRBV4-3 and J is TRBJ2-3; D is unresolved. Between the trimmed V and J ends, which lost 1 base and 5 bases, there was a span of 13 bases. The CDR3 totals 15 residues. Germline V lookup: CDR1 LGHNA, CDR2 YSLEER. For the CDR3, the DNA is TGCGCCAGCAGCCAAGGTGATAAGACTCGAGATACGCAGTATTTT. Amino acid sequence: CASSQGDKTRDTQYF.

The chain links TRBV12-3 or TRBV12-4 to TRBJ2-1, with D perhaps TRBD1 or TRBD2 (5 bases each). The germline V and J ends were trimmed by 6 bases and 10 bases, with 16 bases remaining between them. CDR3 length: 13 residues. As DNA, the CDR3 is TGTGCCAGCAGCTTCGGGACCACCGGAGAGCAGTTCTTC. This codes for CASSFGTTGEQFF.

The chain uses TRBV11-2 and TRBJ2-4, with 7 bases fitting TRBD1. With the DNA end fitting TRBJ2-7 better, the J assignment may be wrong. This CDR3 region has 12 residues. CDR1 and CDR2 (germline): SGHAT, FQNNGV. In DNA, the CDR3 is TGTGCCAGCAGCTGGTACAGGGGCGAGCAGTACTTC. Residues: CASSWYRGEQYF.

This chain joins TRBV7-6 and TRBJ2-7; 8 nucleotides line up with TRBD1. Looked up from germline, CDR1 is SGHVS and CDR2 is FNYEAQ. Germline trimming cut 1 base from V and 3 bases from J; bases unmatched to any gene: 11. CDR3 length: 17 residues. CDR3 region: CASSLGPGQGPSYEQYF. CDR3 bases: TGTGCCAGCAGCTTAGGCCCCGGACAGGGCCCGAGCTACGAGCAGTACTTC.

The chain is built from TRBV2 and TRBJ2-7; weak D call: TRBD1 (6 bases). This CDR3 spans 10 amino acids. Germline V lookup: CDR1 SNHLY, CDR2 FYNNEI. Trimming removed 6 bases at V and 11 bases at J, with 11 bases between. The chain's CDR3 is CASSSGDKYF. In nucleotides, the CDR3 is TGTGCCAGCAGCTCCGGGGACAAGTACTTC.

The chain is built from TRBV11-1 and TRBJ2-3, with 8 bases lining up with TRBD1. The CDR3 is made up of 15 amino acids. Looked up from germline, CDR1 is SGHAT and CDR2 is FQDESV (reference sequence). The V segment lost 5 bases and the J segment 2 bases; nucleotides outside the gene matches: 6. CDR3 residues: CASSRGQAFTDTQYF. CDR3 sequence (DNA): TGTGCCAGCAGCCGGGGACAGGCCTTCACAGATACGCAGTATTTT.

The J gene is TRBJ2-4, the V gene TRBV28; TRBD2 is a possible D gene (6 bases). The end of the DNA aligns better with TRBJ2-7, so the J call may be wrong. Germline V gene data show CDR1 as MDHEN and CDR2 as SYDVKM. The CDR3 extends over 15 amino acids. The CDR3 spells CASSSRDPGLYEQYF. As DNA, the CDR3 is TGTGCCAGCAGTTCGCGGGACCCAGGATTATACGAGCAGTACTTC.

This chain connects TRBV29-1 to TRBJ2-1; D is possibly TRBD1 or TRBD2 (5 bases each). V lost 7 bases and J lost 6, with 19 bases in between. The CDR3 runs to 14 residues. Per germline, CDR1 SQVTM and CDR2 ANQGSEA. The DNA of the CDR3 is TGCAGCGCCGCCCCCCGGGGCGACCCCAATGAGCAGTTCTTC. Translated, it gives CSAAPRGDPNEQFF.

Here the CDR3 reads CASSHGWGTEVVETQYF. For the CDR3, the DNA is TGTGCCAGCAGCCATGGCTGGGGGACGGAGGTTGTGGAGACCCAGTACTTC. V usage is TRBV7-8 and J usage is TRBJ2-5; the D call may be TRBD1 or TRBD2 (5 bases each). CDR3 length: 17 residues. Germline V lookup: CDR1 SGHVS, CDR2 FQNEAQ. V shed 5 bases and J shed 5 bases, with 24 bases lying between them.

A few counts support this clonotype. The chain uses TRBV7-2 and TRBJ2-5, with D perhaps matching TRBD1 (7 bases). Trimming cost V 0 bases and J 2 bases, with 13 bases left between them. CDR3 size: 16 residues. Germline V gene sequence: CDR1 SGHTA, CDR2 FQGNSA. The CDR3 loop reads CASSLAAQGGQETQYF. DNA of the CDR3: TGTGCCAGCAGCTTAGCCGCTCAGGGGGGACAAGAGACCCAGTACTTC.